Below, 18 T cell receptor beta chains from the same sample are listed, as sequenced in a study of shared clonotypes between healthy human individuals. Sequencing was performed with immunoSEQ multiplex PCR; in TCRdb, only in-frame clones are kept and a portion is missing. The sample contains fewer than 1.6 million clones, 97% to 99% of which appear only once. Sequencing used naive CD4+ T cells sorted from blood. Sample subset: CD45RA+ positively selected. The source is a man aged 25 to 45 in good health.

The chain employs TRBV27 and TRBJ2-1; 12 nucleotides match TRBD2. The CDR3 loop spans 18 amino acids. The ends lost 1 base at V and 4 bases at J; junction bases unmatched: 8. In germline, CDR1 is MNHEY, CDR2 SMNVEV (reference sequence). CDR3 protein: CASSLYRLAGVYYNEQFF. Here the CDR3 DNA reads TGTGCCAGCAGTTTATACCGACTAGCGGGAGTGTATTACAATGAGCAGTTCTTC.

Only one count was recorded for this clone. The rearrangement links TRBV28 to TRBJ1-2, with a weak D call TRBD1 (6 bases). The CDR3 is 15 residues long. V was pared by 5 bases and J by 0 bases, with 13 bases between. The germline V gene encodes CDR1 MDHEN and CDR2 SYDVKM. CDR3 protein: CASSLRQATNYGYTF. DNA for the CDR3: TGTGCCAGCAGTCTAAGACAGGCAACTAACTATGGCTACACCTTC.

This clone was counted once. The chain recombines TRBV14 with TRBJ2-7, with no clear D. Germline lookup yields CDR1 SGHDN and CDR2 FVKESK. The CDR3 has 16 residues. V lost 3 bases and J 0 bases, leaving 15 bases between the germline ends. The CDR3 coding sequence is TGTGCCAGCAGCCACGATAAGTTCCCGAGCTCCTACGAGCAGTACTTC. Its protein is CASSHDKFPSSYEQYF.

V usage is TRBV6-5 and J usage is TRBJ2-3; D gene ambiguous. This CDR3 region has 13 residues. The ends were cut back, 6 bases at V and 2 bases at J, with 9 bases in the middle. CDR1 MNHEY and CDR2 SVGAGI come from the germline V gene. CDR3 nucleotides: TGTGCCAGCAGCCCCGAAGCCACAGATACGCAGTATTTT. Its protein is CASSPEATDTQYF.

The chain recombines TRBV7-2 with TRBJ1-5; possibly TRBD1 for D (5 bases). Trimming left V 5 bases short and J 0 bases short, with 14 bases between. The CDR3 is made up of 16 amino acids. Germline CDR1 SGHTA, CDR2 FQGNSA. CDR3 sequence reads: CASSIGTAYSNQPQHF. The CDR3 region has the DNA TGTGCCAGCAGCATTGGGACGGCATATAGCAATCAGCCCCAGCATTTT. The full variable domain, rest sourced from reference TRBV7-2 and TRBJ1-5, is GAGVSQSPSNKVTEKGKDVELRCDPISGHTALYWYRQSLGQGLEFLIYFQGNSAPDKSGLPSDRFSAERTGGSVSTLTIQRTQQEDSAVYLCASSIGTAYSNQPQHFGDGTRLSIL.

A note on this clone: Other DNA sequences in the same sample also yield this CDR3. The chain recombines TRBV29-1 with TRBJ1-1, with TRBD1 matching 10 bases. The CDR3 consists of 12 residues. The V and J ends lost 7 bases and 1 base, in that order; junction bases with no gene match: 0. CDR1 is SQVTM and CDR2 is ANQGSEA in the germline V gene. The CDR3 sequence is CSGDRGNTEAFF. The CDR3 DNA reads as TGCAGCGGGGACAGGGGGAACACTGAAGCTTTCTTT.

V and J are TRBV4-2 and TRBJ2-7; D not certain. Germline CDR1 is LGHNA and CDR2 is YNFKEQ. The CDR3 runs 16 residues. V was shortened by 5 bases and J by 4 bases, with 21 bases between the two germline ends. This chain's CDR3 is CASSYRWGRDGYEQYF. The CDR3 DNA follows: TGTGCCAGCAGCTATAGGTGGGGTAGGGATGGATACGAGCAGTACTTC.

The chain has TRBV4-1 and TRBJ1-4; a weak D match, TRBD1 (6 bases). The germline gives CDR1 MGHRA, CDR2 YSYEKL. The length of the CDR3 is 17 residues. The V and J ends lost 2 bases and 5 bases respectively, with 18 bases between them. The CDR3: CASSQSWAQGHNEKLFF. The CDR3 nucleotides are TGCGCCAGCAGCCAAAGTTGGGCGCAGGGGCACAATGAAAAACTGTTTTTT.

The chain recombines TRBV5-1 with TRBJ2-7; D is unresolved. The CDR3 is 13 residues long. In germline, CDR1 is SGHRS, CDR2 YFSETQ. The V and J ends lost 0 bases and 5 bases respectively, with 9 bases between them. The CDR3 sequence is CASSLAPEDEQYF. CDR3 nucleotides: TGCGCCAGCAGCTTGGCGCCTGAGGACGAGCAGTACTTC. Supplemented by reference TRBV5-1 and TRBJ2-7, the full variable domain reads KAGVTQTPRYLIKTRGQQVTLSCSPISGHRSVSWYQQTPGQGLQFLFEYFSETQRNKGNFPGRFSGRQFSNSRSEMNVSTLELGDSALYLCASSLAPEDEQYFGPGTRLTVT.

The V and J genes are TRBV4-1 and TRBJ2-6, with D hard to call. Germline V gene lookup returns CDR1 MGHRA and CDR2 YSYEKL. The V end lost 2 bases, the J end lost 2 bases, and 4 bases lay between the germline ends. This CDR3 comprises 14 residues. CDR3 protein: CASSQITGANVLTF. DNA for the CDR3: TGCGCCAGCAGCCAAATAACTGGGGCCAACGTCCTGACTTTC.

This chain joins TRBV7-9 and TRBJ2-1; the match to TRBD2 covers 13 bases. The trim removed 7 bases at V and 8 bases at J, leaving 8 bases unmatched. Germline CDR1 SEHNR, CDR2 FQNEAQ (reference sequence). The length of the CDR3 is 15 residues. The CDR3 DNA is TGTGCCAGCACCATAGGACTAGCGGGAGTGGATGAGCAGTTCTTC. Residues: CASTIGLAGVDEQFF.

Remarks on this clone: This CDR3 is also generated by other DNA sequences in the sample. The chain joins TRBV5-1 to TRBJ2-1, with D maybe TRBD1 (5 bases). V was shortened by 4 bases and J by 7 bases, with 12 bases between the two germline ends. The V gene's germline CDR1 is SGHRS and CDR2 YFSETQ. The CDR3 length is 13 residues. CDR3 residues: CASSLQGYNEQFF. The CDR3 DNA follows: TGCGCCAGCAGCCTCCAGGGATATAATGAGCAGTTCTTC.

In regard to this clone: The same CDR3 arises from other DNA sequences in this sample as well. The rearrangement links TRBV15 to TRBJ2-7; D gene uncertain. The V end lost 0 bases, the J end lost 0 bases, and 6 bases lay between the germline ends. Germline CDR1 and CDR2: LNHNV and YYDKDF (reference sequence). The CDR3 sequence is 14 residues long. DNA of the CDR3: TGTGCCACCAGCAGAGAGGGAAGCTCCTACGAGCAGTACTTC. This sequence encodes CATSREGSSYEQYF.

The chain employs TRBV6-1 and TRBJ2-1; the D is unclear. Germline CDR1 is MNHNS and CDR2 is SASEGT. V was clipped by 7 bases and J by 3 bases, with 10 bases between them. The CDR3 runs 13 residues. CDR3 DNA: TGTGCCAGCAACCTCGAAGGCTACAATGAGCAGTTCTTC. It yields the protein CASNLEGYNEQFF.

The J gene is TRBJ2-7, the V gene TRBV10-3, with TRBD1 matching over 7 bases. This CDR3 has 14 amino acids. V lost 0 bases to trimming and J lost 4 bases; unmatched junction nucleotides: 3. The germline V gene has CDR1 ENHRY and CDR2 SYGVKD. The CDR3 here is CAISESAGGYEQYF. The CDR3, as DNA: TGTGCCATCAGTGAGTCGGCAGGGGGATACGAGCAGTACTTC.

The chain joins TRBV19 to TRBJ2-7; TRBD1 matches 7 bases. CDR1 is LNHDA, CDR2 SQIVND, per germline (reference sequence). The length of the CDR3 is 14 residues. V was clipped by 5 bases and J by 2 bases; unmatched bases: 6. The CDR3 region has the DNA TGTGCCAGTAGTCACACGGGACAGACCTACGAGCAGTACTTC. Translated: CASSHTGQTYEQYF.

V and J are TRBV11-2 and TRBJ2-3; weak D call: TRBD2 (6 bases). CDR3 size: 16 residues. Germline V CDR1 and CDR2: SGHAT, FQNNGV. Deletions cut 5 bases from V and 1 base from J, with 16 bases between. The CDR3 protein is CASSPGRGLGTDTQYF. The CDR3 region has the DNA TGTGCCAGCAGCCCCGGCCGGGGGTTGGGCACAGATACGCAGTATTTT.

The chain carries TRBV28 and TRBJ1-3, with a possible D match to TRBD1 (6 bases). The CDR3 has 17 amino acids. The V end lost 5 bases, the J end lost 3 bases, and 20 bases lay between the germline ends. CDR1 and CDR2 from the germline V gene are MDHEN and SYDVKM. The CDR3 sequence: CASSPGPHSGVGNTIYF. The CDR3 DNA reads as TGTGCCAGCAGTCCAGGCCCCCACTCAGGGGTTGGAAACACCATATATTTT.